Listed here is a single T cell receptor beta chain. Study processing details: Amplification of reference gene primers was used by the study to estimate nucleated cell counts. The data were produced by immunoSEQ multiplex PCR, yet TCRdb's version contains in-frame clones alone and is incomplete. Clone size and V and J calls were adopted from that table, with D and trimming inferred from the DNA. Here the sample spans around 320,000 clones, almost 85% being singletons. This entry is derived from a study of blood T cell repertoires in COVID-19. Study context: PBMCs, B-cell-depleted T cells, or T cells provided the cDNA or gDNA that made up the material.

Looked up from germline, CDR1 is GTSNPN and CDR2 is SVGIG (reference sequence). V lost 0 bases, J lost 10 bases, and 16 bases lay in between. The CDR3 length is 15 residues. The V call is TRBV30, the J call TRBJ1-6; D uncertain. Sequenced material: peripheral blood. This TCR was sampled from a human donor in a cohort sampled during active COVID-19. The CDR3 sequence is CAWSVLGADRSPLHF. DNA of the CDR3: TGTGCCTGGAGTGTATTGGGAGCAGATCGGTCACCCCTCCACTTT.